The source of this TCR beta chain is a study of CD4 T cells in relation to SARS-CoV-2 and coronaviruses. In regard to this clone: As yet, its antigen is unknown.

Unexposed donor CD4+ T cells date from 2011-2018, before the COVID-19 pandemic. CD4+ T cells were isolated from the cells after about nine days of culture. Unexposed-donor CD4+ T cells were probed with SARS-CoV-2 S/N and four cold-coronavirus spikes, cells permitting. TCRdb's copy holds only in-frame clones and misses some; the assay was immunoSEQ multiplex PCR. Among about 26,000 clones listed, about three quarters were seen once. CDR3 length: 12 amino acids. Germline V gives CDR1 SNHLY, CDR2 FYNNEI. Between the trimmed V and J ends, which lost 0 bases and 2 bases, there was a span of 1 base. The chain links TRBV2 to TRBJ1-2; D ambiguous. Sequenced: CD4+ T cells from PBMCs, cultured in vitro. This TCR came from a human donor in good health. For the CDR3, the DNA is TGTGCCAGCAGTGAAGCCAACTATGGCTACACCTTC. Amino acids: CASSEANYGYTF.